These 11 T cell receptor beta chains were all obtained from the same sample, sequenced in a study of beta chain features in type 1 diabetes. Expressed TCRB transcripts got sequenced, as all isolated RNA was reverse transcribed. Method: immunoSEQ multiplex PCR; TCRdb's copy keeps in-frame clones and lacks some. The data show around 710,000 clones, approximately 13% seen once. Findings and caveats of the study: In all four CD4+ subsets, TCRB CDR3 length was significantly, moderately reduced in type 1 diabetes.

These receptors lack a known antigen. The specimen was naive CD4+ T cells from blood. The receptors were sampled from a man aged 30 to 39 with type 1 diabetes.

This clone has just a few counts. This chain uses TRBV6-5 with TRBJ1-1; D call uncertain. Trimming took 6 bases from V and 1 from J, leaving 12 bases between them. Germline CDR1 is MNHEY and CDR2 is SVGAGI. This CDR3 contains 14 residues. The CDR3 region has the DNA TGTGCCAGCAGCCACCGCTGGGGGAACACTGAAGCTTTCTTT. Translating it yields CASSHRWGNTEAFF.

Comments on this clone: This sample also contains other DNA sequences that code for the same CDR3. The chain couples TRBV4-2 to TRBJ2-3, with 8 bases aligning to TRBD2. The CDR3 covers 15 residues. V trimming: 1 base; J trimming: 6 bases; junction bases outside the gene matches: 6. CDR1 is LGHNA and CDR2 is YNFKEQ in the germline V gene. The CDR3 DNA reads TGTGCCAGCAGCCAAGGCCTAGCGGGCGGGGATACGCAGTATTTT. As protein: CASSQGLAGGDTQYF.

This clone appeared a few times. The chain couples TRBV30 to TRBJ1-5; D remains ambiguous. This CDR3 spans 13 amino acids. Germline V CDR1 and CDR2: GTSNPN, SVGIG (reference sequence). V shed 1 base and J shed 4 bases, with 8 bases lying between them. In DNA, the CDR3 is TGTGCCTGGAGTGGAAACTGGAATCAGCCCCAGCATTTT. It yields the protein CAWSGNWNQPQHF.

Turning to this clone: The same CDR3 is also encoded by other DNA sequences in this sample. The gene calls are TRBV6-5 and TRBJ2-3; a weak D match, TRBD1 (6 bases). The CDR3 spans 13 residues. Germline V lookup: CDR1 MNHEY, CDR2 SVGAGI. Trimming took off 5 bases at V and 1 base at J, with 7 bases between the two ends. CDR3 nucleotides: TGTGCCAGCAGTCGACAGGGCACAGATACGCAGTATTTT. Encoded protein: CASSRQGTDTQYF.

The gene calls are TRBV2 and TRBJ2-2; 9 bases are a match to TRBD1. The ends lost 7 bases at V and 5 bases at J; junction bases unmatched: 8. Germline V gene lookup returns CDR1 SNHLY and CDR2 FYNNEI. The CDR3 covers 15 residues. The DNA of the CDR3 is TGTGCCAGCACTCGAGGACAGGGGTTAACCGGGGAGCTGTTTTTT. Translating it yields CASTRGQGLTGELFF.

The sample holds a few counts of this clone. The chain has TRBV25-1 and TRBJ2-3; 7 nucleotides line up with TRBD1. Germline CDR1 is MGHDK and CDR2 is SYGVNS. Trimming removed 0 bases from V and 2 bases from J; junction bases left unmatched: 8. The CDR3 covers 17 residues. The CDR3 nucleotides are TGTGCCAGCAGTGAATACCTGGGGACAGAATTCACAGATACGCAGTATTTT. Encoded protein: CASSEYLGTEFTDTQYF.

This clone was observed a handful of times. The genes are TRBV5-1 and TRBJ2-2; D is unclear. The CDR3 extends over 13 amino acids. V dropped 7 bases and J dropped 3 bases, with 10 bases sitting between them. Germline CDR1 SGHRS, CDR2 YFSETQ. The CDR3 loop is CASGPRDTGELFF. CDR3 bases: TGCGCCAGCGGCCCAAGGGACACCGGGGAGCTGTTTTTT.

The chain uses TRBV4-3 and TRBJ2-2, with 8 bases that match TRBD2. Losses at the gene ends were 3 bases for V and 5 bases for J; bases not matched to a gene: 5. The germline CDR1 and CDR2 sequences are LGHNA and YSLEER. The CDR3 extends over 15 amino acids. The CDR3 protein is CASSHIAGTTGELFF. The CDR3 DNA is TGCGCCAGCAGCCATATAGCGGGGACAACCGGGGAGCTGTTTTTT.

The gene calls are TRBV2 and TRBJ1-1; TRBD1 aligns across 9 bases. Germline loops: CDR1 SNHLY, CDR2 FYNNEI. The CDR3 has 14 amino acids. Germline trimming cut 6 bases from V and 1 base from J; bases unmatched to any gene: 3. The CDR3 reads CASSGQGRNTEAFF. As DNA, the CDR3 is TGTGCCAGCAGCGGACAGGGGAGGAACACTGAAGCTTTCTTT.

CDR3 protein: CSTIWEETQYF. The CDR3 DNA sequence: TGCAGCACAATTTGGGAAGAGACCCAGTACTTC. V is TRBV20-1 and J is TRBJ2-5; D is unresolved. Germline V gene lookup returns CDR1 DFQATT and CDR2 SNEGSKA (reference sequence). The CDR3 has 11 residues.

CDR3 sequence: CASSLGGVGADTQYF. The CDR3 coding sequence is TGTGCCAGCAGCTTGGGGGGGGTTGGAGCAGATACGCAGTATTTT. The chain employs TRBV5-4 and TRBJ2-3, with a weak D call TRBD2 (6 bases). Germline CDR1 is SGHNT and CDR2 is YYREEE (reference sequence). The CDR3 covers 15 residues. Deletions cut 0 bases from V and 4 bases from J, with 12 bases between.